These 17 T cell receptor beta chains came from one sample sequenced in a study of shared clonotypes between healthy human individuals. Sequenced by immunoSEQ multiplex PCR; TCRdb stores in-frame clones only, minus some. The table has about 820,000 clones, 90% to 95% seen once. The naive CD8 population came from CD45RO-negative cells selected for CCR7, without terminally differentiated effector memory CD45RA+ cells. The sequenced sample was naive CD8+ T cells sorted from blood. The receptors shown here come from a man aged 30 to 39 in good health.

V and J are TRBV27 and TRBJ1-3; no clear D gene. The CDR3 contains 13 residues. The germline V and J ends were trimmed by 4 bases and 4 bases, with 8 bases remaining between them. Germline CDR1 and CDR2: MNHEY and SMNVEV (reference sequence). CDR3 protein: CASSSGDGNTIYF. The DNA of the CDR3 is TGTGCCAGCAGTTCGGGTGACGGAAACACCATATATTTT.

V is TRBV25-1 and J is TRBJ2-1; no reliable D call. The CDR3 has 13 amino acids. The ends were cut back, 2 bases at V and 8 bases at J, with 10 bases in the middle. Germline lookup yields CDR1 MGHDK and CDR2 SYGVNS. This CDR3 reads CASSEIGTYEQFF. Here the CDR3 DNA reads TGTGCCAGCAGTGAAATCGGAACTTATGAGCAGTTCTTC.

J is TRBJ1-5 and V is TRBV4-2; 7 bases fit TRBD1. Germline-derived CDR1 and CDR2 are LGHNA and YNFKEQ. V gave up 1 base and J gave up 4 bases; unmatched junction bases: 4. There are 15 residues in the CDR3. CDR3 nucleotide sequence: TGTGCCAGCAGCCAAGTTCCAGGGGGGAATCAGCCCCAGCATTTT. Protein product: CASSQVPGGNQPQHF.

The chain joins TRBV5-3 to TRBJ2-1; D may be TRBD2 (5 bases). TRBV5-3 is given ORF status, its function remaining uncertain. Trimming cost V 0 bases and J 4 bases, with 11 bases left between them. The CDR3 is made up of 15 amino acids. Here the CDR3 reads CARSLVGERYNEQFF. Here the CDR3 DNA reads TGTGCCAGAAGCTTGGTGGGAGAAAGATACAATGAGCAGTTCTTC.

The table lists this clone with a count of one. V and J are TRBV28 and TRBJ2-7, with TRBD2 identical over 7 bases. In germline, CDR1 is MDHEN, CDR2 SYDVKM. Trimming at V came to 2 bases and at J to 1 base, leaving 5 bases not matched to a gene. CDR3 size: 15 residues. The chain's CDR3 is CASSLGGSLSYEQYF. The CDR3 nucleotides read TGTGCCAGCAGTTTAGGCGGGAGCCTATCCTACGAGCAGTACTTC.

The chain is built from TRBV5-4 and TRBJ2-1, with 8 bases identical to TRBD2. This CDR3 spans 14 amino acids. Germline V gene lookup returns CDR1 SGHNT and CDR2 YYREEE (reference sequence). The V and J ends lost 2 bases and 5 bases, in that order; junction bases with no gene match: 3. The CDR3 is CASSFSGGNNEQFF. As DNA, the CDR3 is TGTGCCAGCAGCTTCTCGGGAGGGAACAATGAGCAGTTCTTC.

V usage is TRBV4-3 and J usage is TRBJ2-7; 9 bases map to TRBD2. The CDR3 has 15 residues. V dropped 1 base and J dropped 4; count of bases not matched to a gene: 5. Germline V CDR1 and CDR2: LGHNA, YSLEER. The CDR3 spells CASSQGEAGGYEQYF. The DNA for the CDR3 is TGCGCCAGCAGCCAAGGAGAAGCGGGAGGTTACGAGCAGTACTTC.

The chain recombines TRBV4-1 with TRBJ2-1; unclear D gene. The germline V gene encodes CDR1 MGHRA and CDR2 YSYEKL. This CDR3 is 15 amino acids long. V dropped 1 base and J dropped 0 bases, with 7 bases sitting between them. The CDR3 bases are TGCGCCAGCAGCCAAGTAAGGGACTCCTACAATGAGCAGTTCTTC. Its protein is CASSQVRDSYNEQFF.

V gene TRBV14 combines with J gene TRBJ2-7, with 9 bases fitting TRBD1. V trimming: 1 base; J trimming: 2 bases; junction bases outside the gene matches: 9. Germline CDR1 and CDR2: SGHDN and FVKESK. CDR3 length equals 17 residues. The CDR3 sequence is CASSQVHGTGKTYEQYF. The CDR3 region has the DNA TGTGCCAGCAGCCAAGTACATGGGACAGGGAAGACCTACGAGCAGTACTTC.

The CDR3 DNA is TGTGCCAGCAGCCTAAGGGAGTATGAGACCCAGTACTTC. Translating gives CASSLREYETQYF. This chain links TRBV11-2 with TRBJ2-5, with a tentative D call TRBD2 (5 bases). The germline V and J ends were trimmed by 5 bases and 5 bases, with 12 bases remaining between them. The germline CDR1 and CDR2 sequences are SGHAT and FQNNGV. The length of the CDR3 is 13 residues.

This clone was counted a single time. The chain has TRBV19 and TRBJ2-2, with D uncertain. Germline V gives CDR1 LNHDA, CDR2 SQIVND (reference sequence). The CDR3 loop spans 12 amino acids. V was cut by 5 bases and J by 7 bases, with 8 bases left in between. The CDR3, as DNA: TGTGCCAGTAGTTTATTAGGCGGGGAGCTGTTTTTT. It encodes CASSLLGGELFF. Variable domain in full (rest from reference TRBV19 and TRBJ2-2): DGGITQSPKYLFRKEGQNVTLSCEQNLNHDAMYWYRQDPGQGLRLIYYSQIVNDFQKGDIAEGYSVSREKKESFPLTVTSAQKNPTAFYLCASSLLGGELFFGEGSRLTVL.

The V call is TRBV5-5, the J call TRBJ1-5, with D uncertain. Germline CDR1 reads SGHKS; CDR2 reads YYEKEE (reference sequence). V lost 0 bases and J lost 2, with 9 bases in between. The CDR3 has 15 amino acids. The CDR3 DNA reads as TGTGCCAGCAGCTTGGGTAGGGCAGGCAATCAGCCCCAGCATTTT. Its translation: CASSLGRAGNQPQHF.

The rearrangement uses TRBV4-3 and TRBJ2-7, with D maybe TRBD1 (7 bases). Germline V gene lookup returns CDR1 LGHNA and CDR2 YSLEER. There are 15 residues in the CDR3. V was pared by 0 bases and J by 3 bases, with 12 bases between. The CDR3, as DNA: TGCGCCAGCAGCCAAGATTACAGGGGACTCTACGAGCAGTACTTC. It specifies CASSQDYRGLYEQYF.

V gene TRBV28 combines with J gene TRBJ1-4; D may be TRBD1 (6 bases). Germline loops: CDR1 MDHEN, CDR2 SYDVKM. The CDR3 runs 14 residues. V lost 6 bases, J lost 2 bases, and 10 bases lay in between. In DNA form, the CDR3 reads TGTGCCAGCAGCCACAGGGTCACTAATGAAAAACTGTTTTTT. Protein: CASSHRVTNEKLFF.

A word on this clone: An end of the junction differs from the germline gene, which may be a read error. V is TRBV7-7 and J is TRBJ2-1, with TRBD1 identical over 8 bases. The CDR3 runs to 14 residues. Looked up from germline, CDR1 is SSHAT and CDR2 is FNYEAQ (reference sequence). The CDR3 loop reads CASSLRDRYNEQFF. The DNA of the CDR3 is TGTGCTAGCAGCTTAAGGGACAGGTACAATGAGCAGTTCTTC.

This chain joins TRBV28 and TRBJ2-7; no firm D call. Trimming removed 3 bases from V and 3 bases from J, with 9 bases in between. The CDR3 covers 13 residues. The V gene's germline CDR1 is MDHEN and CDR2 SYDVKM. The CDR3 DNA reads TGTGCCAGCAGTTTGGGCGCTGACTACGAGCAGTACTTC. Translated: CASSLGADYEQYF.

The chain has TRBV19 and TRBJ1-5, with unresolved D. Germline CDR1 is LNHDA and CDR2 is SQIVND (reference sequence). This CDR3 comprises 14 residues. Trimming left V 3 bases short and J 7 bases short, with 13 bases between. The CDR3 region is CASSIGKSLQPQHF. The DNA for the CDR3 is TGTGCCAGTAGTATCGGGAAGAGTCTCCAGCCCCAGCATTTT.